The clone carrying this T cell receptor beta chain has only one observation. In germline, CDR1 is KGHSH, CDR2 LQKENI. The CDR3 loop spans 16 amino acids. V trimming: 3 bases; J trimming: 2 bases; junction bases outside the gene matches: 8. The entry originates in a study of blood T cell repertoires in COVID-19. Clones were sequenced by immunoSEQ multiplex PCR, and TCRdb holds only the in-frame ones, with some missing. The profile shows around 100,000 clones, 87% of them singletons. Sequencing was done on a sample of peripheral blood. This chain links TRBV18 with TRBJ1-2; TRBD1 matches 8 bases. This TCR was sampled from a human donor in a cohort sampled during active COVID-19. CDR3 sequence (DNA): TGTGCCAGCTCACCCCAAGCTAGGACAGGGAACTATGGCTACACCTTC. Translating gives CASSPQARTGNYGYTF.